This TCR beta chain stems from a study of early T cells in non-severe SARS-CoV-2 infection (dated by TCRdb to about 2021). With regard to the full study: TCR sequencing used bulk RNA from unsorted whole blood, so alpha and beta chains could not be paired.

Set within a cohort of healthcare workers in London, UK, this nested case-control study involved weekly PCR testing of nasopharyngeal swabs along with blood sampling. Healthcare workers were recruited during the week of the UK lockdown, between 23 and 31 March 2020, and followed weekly for up to roughly 15 weeks. This clonotype was seen a few times. The antigen it recognizes is unknown. No base quality information exists; no much larger clone differs at one position. For this chain, trimming is 4 bases at the V end and 5 bases at the J end, and the number of junction bases without a gene match is 6. The CDR3 starts with the cysteine, ends with the phenylalanine, and has 14 residues. The DNA shown is the 42-base CDR3, in frame from base 1. The germline V gene (reference sequence) specifies WNHNN as CDR1 and SYGVQD as CDR2. The library was generated by 5' RACE. For sequencing, a NextSeq 500 was employed. Unique molecular identifiers were attached to individual cDNA molecules in the TCR library protocol so that sequencing error and PCR bias could be corrected. Both TCR alpha and beta chains were sequenced, and tight co-correlation was observed between alpha and beta sequence abundances in each sample. The original pipeline was this. V gene, J gene and CDR3 annotation of TCR sequences was performed with Decombinator V4. TCRs were defined as expanded if a significant change between any two time points was detected under a Poisson model with p below 0.0001. TCR abundances were normalised to the total number of TCRs sequenced per sample and expressed as counts per million. TRAV1-2 paired with TRAJ12, TRAJ20 or TRAJ33 defined MAIT TCRs, while TRAV10 paired with TRAJ18 defined iNKT TCRs. VDJdb, accessed 1 November 2021, was searched for CMV, EBV and SARS-CoV-2 annotated TCRs, with TCRs annotated for multiple antigens excluded. The public reads were quality trimmed at Q25 with fastp and then assembled into clones with MiXCR by TCRdb, keeping productive beta chains. Every entry covers one CDR3 protein and lists the most common genes and DNA from its rows. V and J calls and clone size were set by TCRdb, not the authors. In this sample the table shows fewer than 100,000 distinct CDR3 sequences, about 11% of which occur a single time. The ten largest clonotypes hold about 4.8% of the sample.

Beyond this particular receptor, the publication reports: VDJdb matching was skewed toward anti-spike CD8 responses, so virus-specific expansions were likely underestimated and private and CD4 specificities were missed.

The clonotype comes from an adult who was a healthcare worker with PCR-confirmed SARS-CoV-2 infection or an uninfected control (not recorded which). The sequence is built from TRBV10-1 and TRBJ2-3, and 7 junctional nucleotides match TRBD1. Material for sequencing was whole blood. The DNA sequence follows: TGCGCCAGCAGTGGGAACAGGGGACAAGATACGCAGTATTTT. The translation is CASSGNRGQDTQYF.